The sequence of this T cell receptor (beta chain) was determined in a study of cytomegalovirus exposure and HLA in healthy donors. Regarding the study as a whole: Certain sequence variants were highly shared and formed a cluster, and this cluster was likely a sequencing artifact. In an earlier analysis, most TCR beta V segments were productive about 90% or about 30% of the time. Associated with cytomegalovirus, according to the listing, were 150 to 200 TCR beta chains.

Vbeta (60) and Jbeta (13) primers were used in the PCR. Only in-frame clones appear in the TCRdb table, and some are missing; sequencing was by immunoSEQ multiplex PCR. The table includes approximately 120,000 clones, 73% detected once. Notes on this clone: The target antigen is unknown.

It was healthy bone marrow donors who served as donors. The clonotype comes from a middle-aged man in good health and CMV-seronegative. The source material was PBMCs.

The CDR3 protein is CATSRDLAVSGANVLTF. The CDR3 DNA reads TGTGCCACCAGCAGAGATTTGGCAGTCTCTGGGGCCAACGTCCTGACTTTC. This chain uses TRBV15 with TRBJ2-6; the D is unclear. The CDR3 consists of 17 residues. The germline V and J ends were trimmed by 0 bases and 0 bases, with 9 bases remaining between them. CDR1 is LNHNV and CDR2 is YYDKDF in the germline V gene (reference sequence).